This passage covers 3 T cell receptor beta chains from one sample sequenced in a study of T-cell reconstitution after alpha-beta-depleted transplantation in children (dated by TCRdb to the mid-2010s). The protocol used for the library was PCR. TCRdb records Illumina HiSeq 2500 as the sequencer. To normalize quantification of the TCRbeta repertoire, the TCR libraries were built with molecular barcoding that relied on unique molecular identifiers. The public reads were run again by TCRdb, first through fastp at Q25 and then through MiXCR, and only productive beta chains were kept. Each entry merges the rows of one CDR3 protein and shows their most common DNA and genes. The sample includes 600,000 to 700,000 distinct CDR3 sequences, with under 15% observed a single time. The top ten constitute around 0.8% of the sample. The treatment or condition tag for this specimen amounts to: allogeneic hematopoietic cell transplantation with graft depleted of TCRalphabeta T cells and CD19 B cells.

Sequencing used PBMCs, obtained before TCRalphabeta/CD19-depleted stem cell transplant. Every receptor here comes from a girl aged 2-10 years with congenital amegakaryocytic thrombocytopenia, due to receive a stem cell transplant.

Only a few counts were recorded for this clonotype. The chain combines TRBV7-2 with TRBJ2-3; 7 nucleotides align to TRBD2. Germline CDR1 reads SGHTA; CDR2 reads FQGNSA. Germline trimming cut 1 base from V and 11 bases from J; bases unmatched to any gene: 12. The length of the CDR3 is 15 residues. This CDR3 is CASSLVTFEGLEQYF. CDR3 DNA: TGTGCCAGCAGCTTAGTTACCTTTGAAGGACTAGAGCAGTATTTT.

The V and J genes are TRBV7-9 and TRBJ2-1; 11 bases are a match to TRBD2. Per germline, CDR1 SEHNR and CDR2 FQNEAQ (reference sequence). This CDR3 contains 13 residues. V shed 10 bases, J shed 2 bases, and the junction held 1 base outside the gene matches. CDR3 sequence: CATGLAAYNEQFF. The CDR3 DNA is TGTGCCACGGGACTAGCGGCCTACAATGAGCAGTTCTTC.

A few counts support this clonotype. This may come from a read error, since a much larger clone is one base off. V gene TRBV5-1 combines with J gene TRBJ2-7, with D uncertain. This CDR3 region has 13 residues. Germline-derived CDR1 and CDR2 are SGHRS and YFSETQ. Trimming took 0 bases from V and 2 from J, leaving 6 bases between them. The CDR3 DNA follows: TGCGCCAGCAGCTTGGACACCCCCTACGAGCAGTACTTC. This sequence encodes CASSLDTPYEQYF.